Presented here are 16 T cell receptor beta chains from one specimen sequenced in a study of blood T cell repertoires in COVID-19. This table comes from immunoSEQ multiplex PCR, and its TCRdb copy is limited to in-frame clones, with some not included. In the table there are 200,000 to 250,000 clones, about 79% of which are singletons. Input material: peripheral blood. Receptor source: a man aged 50-59 years with active or convalescent COVID-19.

This chain links TRBV20-1 with TRBJ1-5; maybe TRBD1 (5 bases). Per germline, CDR1 DFQATT and CDR2 SNEGSKA (reference sequence). The CDR3 is 14 amino acids. V lost 3 bases and J lost 5, with 14 bases in between. CDR3 coding DNA: TGCAGTGCTAGTGGGGGAGTTGGTGATCAGCCCCAGCATTTT. Translation: CSASGGVGDQPQHF.

The table lists this clone with a few counts. This chain links TRBV4-1 with TRBJ2-7, with 8 bases identical to TRBD1. The CDR3 covers 17 residues. Looked up from germline, CDR1 is MGHRA and CDR2 is YSYEKL. The trim removed 1 base at V and 3 bases at J, leaving 11 bases unmatched. The CDR3 nucleotides read TGCGCCAGCAGCCAAGGGTCTCCAGGACAGGGATACTACGAGCAGTACTTC. Its protein is CASSQGSPGQGYYEQYF.

This clone was picked up one time. J is TRBJ1-4 and V is TRBV11-2; maybe TRBD1 (5 bases). V gave up 1 base and J gave up 4 bases, with 13 bases separating them. Per germline, CDR1 SGHAT and CDR2 FQNNGV. This CDR3 contains 16 residues. CDR3 DNA sequence: TGTGCCAGCAGCTTAGTTGGCGGGGCTTTTAATGAAAAACTGTTTTTT. This sequence encodes CASSLVGGAFNEKLFF.

The chain employs TRBV7-2 and TRBJ1-2; 8 bases are shared with TRBD1. Per the germline V gene, CDR1 is SGHTA and CDR2 is FQGNSA. The ends lost 5 bases at V and 6 bases at J; junction bases unmatched: 5. CDR3 length: 13 residues. CDR3: CASSVDREDGYTF. CDR3 DNA: TGTGCCAGCAGCGTGGACAGGGAGGATGGCTACACCTTC.

This sequence joins TRBV4-1 and TRBJ2-7, with D unresolved. The germline V gene has CDR1 MGHRA and CDR2 YSYEKL. The CDR3 runs 14 residues. Trimming cost V 4 bases and J 3 bases, with 13 bases left between them. CDR3 nucleotides: TGCGCCAGCAGCCGATCAACAGTACTCTACGAGCAGTACTTC. Its protein is CASSRSTVLYEQYF.

The J gene is TRBJ1-4, the V gene TRBV10-1, with a tentative D call TRBD1 (6 bases). V lost 3 bases and J 10 bases, leaving 18 bases between the germline ends. The CDR3 has 15 residues. Germline V gene lookup returns CDR1 WNHNN and CDR2 SYGVQD (reference sequence). The CDR3 region is CASSDKDRRGGKLFF. The CDR3 bases are TGCGCCAGCAGTGATAAAGACAGGAGAGGGGGAAAACTGTTTTTT.

The V gene is TRBV19, the J gene TRBJ1-1; 8 bases fit TRBD1. In germline, CDR1 is LNHDA, CDR2 SQIVND (reference sequence). V lost 1 base, J lost 0 bases, and 4 bases stayed unmatched. The CDR3 has 16 residues. The CDR3 loop is CASSIVQGAVNTEAFF. The CDR3 DNA is TGTGCCAGTAGTATAGTGCAGGGGGCGGTGAACACTGAAGCTTTCTTT. Combining the CDR3 with reference TRBV19 and TRBJ1-1 gives the whole variable domain DGGITQSPKYLFRKEGQNVTLSCEQNLNHDAMYWYRQDPGQGLRLIYYSQIVNDFQKGDIAEGYSVSREKKESFPLTVTSAQKNPTAFYLCASSIVQGAVNTEAFFGQGTRLTVV.

This clone was detected only once. This chain uses TRBV27 with TRBJ2-3, with D possibly matching TRBD2 (5 bases). The germline CDR1 and CDR2 sequences are MNHEY and SMNVEV (reference sequence). With 2 bases removed from V and 3 bases from J, the gap between germline ends came to 9 bases. The CDR3 is 14 amino acids. CDR3 protein: CASSLVLGTDTQYF. The DNA of the CDR3 is TGTGCCAGCAGTTTAGTACTAGGAACAGATACGCAGTATTTT.

The gene calls are TRBV7-9 and TRBJ2-1; 9 bases are shared with TRBD2. Germline CDR1 SEHNR, CDR2 FQNEAQ (reference sequence). CDR3 size: 15 residues. The trim removed 4 bases at V and 9 bases at J, leaving 10 bases unmatched. For the CDR3, the DNA is TGTGCCAGCAGCTACCTGGCGGGGGGGCTTAGTGAGCAGTTCTTC. This encodes CASSYLAGGLSEQFF.

The chain has TRBV28 and TRBJ2-2; the D is unclear. The CDR3 consists of 12 residues. With 3 bases removed from V and 5 bases from J, the gap between germline ends came to 4 bases. Germline lookup yields CDR1 MDHEN and CDR2 SYDVKM. Here the CDR3 DNA reads TGTGCCAGCAGTTTGAGAACCGGGGAGCTGTTTTTT. This codes for CASSLRTGELFF.

V usage is TRBV6-5 and J usage is TRBJ2-1; possibly TRBD2 for D (6 bases). Between the trimmed V and J ends, which lost 5 bases and 6 bases, there was a span of 17 bases. Germline CDR1 and CDR2: MNHEY and SVGAGI. This CDR3 contains 15 residues. The CDR3 spells CASSPSFHSGNEQFF. Written as DNA, the CDR3 is TGTGCCAGCAGTCCTTCGTTCCATAGCGGCAATGAGCAGTTCTTC.

The V gene is TRBV4-3, the J gene TRBJ2-3, with 7 bases aligning to TRBD1. Germline CDR1 and CDR2: LGHNA and YSLEER. This CDR3 has 15 residues. Unmatched junction bases numbered 3, after V lost 1 base and J lost 2 bases. Here the CDR3 DNA reads TGCGCCAGCAGCCAAGGACAGGGCTTCACAGATACGCAGTATTTT. It translates to CASSQGQGFTDTQYF.

This chain links TRBV27 with TRBJ1-2, with 7 nucleotides matching TRBD1. CDR1 and CDR2 (germline): MNHEY, SMNVEV (reference sequence). V lost 5 bases to trimming and J lost 7 bases; unmatched junction nucleotides: 13. This CDR3 contains 15 residues. The CDR3 bases are TGTGCCAGCAGTCTAAGACCGACAGGGACGGCTGGCTACACCTTC. Its translation: CASSLRPTGTAGYTF.

The CDR3 region has the DNA TGCGCCAGCAGCCTTGGAGGGCGGCTCACAGATACGCAGTATTTT. Amino acid sequence: CASSLGGRLTDTQYF. The chain employs TRBV5-1 and TRBJ2-3, with D maybe TRBD2 (6 bases). Germline loops: CDR1 SGHRS, CDR2 YFSETQ. The V gene lost 4 bases and the J gene lost 2 bases, with 14 bases spanning the gap. This CDR3 has 15 residues.

This clone was seen repeatedly, ten times or more. The rearrangement uses TRBV2 and TRBJ2-7, with 8 bases lining up with TRBD2. The V gene end was trimmed by 3 bases and the J gene end by 2 bases; junction bases not matched to a gene: 6. Germline assignment: CDR1 SNHLY and CDR2 FYNNEI. CDR3 length: 15 residues. Here the CDR3 DNA reads TGTGCCAGCAGTGAGGGCGGGGGGACCACCTACGAGCAGTACGTC. Amino acid sequence: CASSEGGGTTYEQYV.

The V gene is TRBV24-1, the J gene TRBJ1-5, with D possibly TRBD1 on 6 matching bases. V dropped 0 bases and J dropped 2 bases, with 13 bases sitting between them. The CDR3 has 17 residues. From germline, CDR1 is KGHDR and CDR2 SFDVKD. The DNA for the CDR3 is TGTGCCACCAGTGATTTGTTAATAGGGGGAGGCAATCAGCCCCAGCATTTT. Its translation is CATSDLLIGGGNQPQHF.